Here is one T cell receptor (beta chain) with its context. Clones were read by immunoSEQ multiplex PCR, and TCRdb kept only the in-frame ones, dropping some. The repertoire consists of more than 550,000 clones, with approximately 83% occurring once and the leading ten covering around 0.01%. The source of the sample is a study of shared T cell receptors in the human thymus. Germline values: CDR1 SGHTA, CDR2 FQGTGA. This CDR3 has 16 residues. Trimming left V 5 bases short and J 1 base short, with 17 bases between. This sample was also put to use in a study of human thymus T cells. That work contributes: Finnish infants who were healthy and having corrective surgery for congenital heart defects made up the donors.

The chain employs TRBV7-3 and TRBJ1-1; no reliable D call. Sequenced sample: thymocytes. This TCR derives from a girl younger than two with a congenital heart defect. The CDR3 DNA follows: TGTGCCAGCAGCCGAATAACCCGGTTGAAGAACACTGAAGCTTTCTTT. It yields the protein CASSRITRLKNTEAFF.